This T cell receptor beta chain came from a study of immune heterogeneity within non-small cell lung tumors. Study-wide points: Local T-cell repertoire clonality was correlated with local tumor mutational burden, and the correlation was positive. It was moderate in strength but statistically significant (R roughly 0.35). While identical dominant CDR3 beta clonotypes recurred across tumor sites within a patient, high-frequency clones unique to individual sites also appeared.

The TCR beta CDR3 region was amplified by multiplex PCR employing 32 V and 13 J primers. TCRdb fed the multiplex PCR reads into MiXCR, producing one record per CDR3 protein. The table has around 9,200 distinct CDR3 sequences, more than 25% seen once; the top ten hold roughly 12%. Bulk tumor genomic DNA (approximately 600 ng per sample) served as template. During surgery, several far-apart biopsies were obtained from every primary tumor. Their non-small cell lung cancer was newly diagnosed and untreated, and the patients underwent curative surgery. A total of fewer than 18 patients with newly diagnosed non-small cell lung cancer, all of whom were undergoing surgery with curative intent, made up the donors. This clonotype is medium-sized (0.01 to 0.1%) within its sample. Its antigen is still unknown. V lost 4 bases to trimming and J lost 4 bases; unmatched junction nucleotides: 6. Germline CDR1 KGHSH, CDR2 LQKENI. The CDR3 is 15 residues long.

The J gene is TRBJ2-7, the V gene TRBV18; 11 bases line up with TRBD1. The sequencing sample was made of lung tumor tissue. This TCR came from a man aged 60-69 years with non-small cell lung cancer. For the CDR3, the DNA is TGTGCCAGCTCACGTACCGGGACAGGGGGTTACGAGCAGTACTTC. It codes for CASSRTGTGGYEQYF.